This passage covers 13 T cell receptor beta chains from one sample sequenced in a study of response to subunit inactivated influenza vaccine. Using its own MiXCR run on the RT-PCR reads, TCRdb lists one record per CDR3 protein. Seen here are approximately 730,000 distinct CDR3 sequences, about 15% observed once, and the top ten hold 5.5% to 7%. The specimen comprised PBMCs from blood, sampled approximately 15 days before vaccination. Receptor source: a man in his fifties who received an inactivated influenza vaccine.

There are many counts of this clonotype. The gene calls are TRBV27 and TRBJ2-7; no reliable D call. This CDR3 contains 15 residues. Germline V gene data show CDR1 as MNHEY and CDR2 as SMNVEV (reference sequence). Trimming shortened V by 2 bases and J by 0 bases, and 11 bases separated the two germline ends. In nucleotides, the CDR3 is TGTGCCAGCAGTTTAAGGCCCATCACCTCCTACGAGCAGTACTTC. Amino acid sequence: CASSLRPITSYEQYF.

This clonotype was counted ten times or more. This chain connects TRBV18 to TRBJ2-7; tentative D call: TRBD1 (6 bases). V lost 3 bases, J lost 2 bases, and 14 bases lay in between. CDR3 length equals 15 residues. Germline CDR1 reads KGHSH; CDR2 reads LQKENI. CDR3 sequence (DNA): TGTGCCAGCTCACCCGTTCCTGGGGACACCTACGAGCAGTACTTC. Translated: CASSPVPGDTYEQYF. The whole variable domain, filled in from reference TRBV18 and TRBJ2-7, reads NAGVMQNPRHLVRRRGQEARLRCSPMKGHSHVYWYRQLPEEGLKFMVYLQKENIIDESGMPKERFSAEFPKEGPSILRIQQVVRGDSAAYFCASSPVPGDTYEQYFGPGTRLTVT.

The chain links TRBV6-1 to TRBJ2-7; TRBD1 might be the D (5 bases). In germline, CDR1 is MNHNS, CDR2 SASEGT. The CDR3 has 14 residues. V was cut by 6 bases and J by 0 bases, with 12 bases left in between. The CDR3 region has the DNA TGTGCCAGCAGCACACAGGTTAACTCCTACGAGCAGTACTTC. It encodes CASSTQVNSYEQYF.

In its sample, this clonotype was seen a few times. The chain links TRBV28 to TRBJ1-1; D not certain. The germline V and J ends were trimmed by 5 bases and 1 base, with 14 bases remaining between them. CDR1 is MDHEN, CDR2 SYDVKM, per germline. This CDR3 has 15 amino acids. The CDR3 here is CASSPPNRQNTEAFF. In DNA, the CDR3 is TGTGCCAGCAGTCCTCCTAATAGGCAGAACACTGAAGCTTTCTTT.

The genes are TRBV12-3 or TRBV12-4 and TRBJ1-1; D not certain. CDR3 length equals 13 residues. Trimming cost V 5 bases and J 4 bases, with 11 bases left between them. The CDR3 DNA sequence: TGTGCCAGCAGTCCTGGGTGGGCCACTGAAGCTTTCTTT. Amino acid sequence: CASSPGWATEAFF.

The CDR3 is CASSRSSVVYPIYEQYF. The DNA for the CDR3 is TGTGCCAGCAGCCGTTCTAGCGTGGTGTACCCTATATACGAGCAGTACTTC. V gene TRBV7-6 combines with J gene TRBJ2-7, with D tentatively TRBD2 (6 bases). V was cut by 5 bases and J by 4 bases, with 24 bases left in between. The CDR3 extends over 17 amino acids. Germline values: CDR1 SGHVS, CDR2 FNYEAQ. The whole variable domain, remainder taken from reference TRBV7-6 and TRBJ2-7, is GAGVSQSPRYKVTKRGQDVALRCDPISGHVSLYWYRQALGQGPEFLTYFNYEAQQDKSGLPNDRFSAERPEGSISTLTIQRTEQRDSAMYRCASSRSSVVYPIYEQYFGPGTRLTVT.

This clonotype was seen a handful of times. The V call is TRBV2, the J call TRBJ2-3, with 9 bases lining up with TRBD2. The CDR3 runs 17 residues. V shed 6 bases and J 4 bases; nucleotides not matched to a gene: 14. CDR1 and CDR2 from the germline V gene are SNHLY and FYNNEI. The CDR3 region is CASRGGVGTSLSDTQYF. The DNA of the CDR3 is TGTGCCAGCAGAGGCGGAGTTGGGACTAGCTTGTCAGATACGCAGTATTTT.

This clonotype has a handful of counts. The V gene is TRBV5-1, the J gene TRBJ2-7; 9 bases fit TRBD2. The CDR3 contains 14 residues. V was pared by 4 bases and J by 4 bases, with 6 bases of the junction left unmatched. Germline V gene lookup returns CDR1 SGHRS and CDR2 YFSETQ. The CDR3 here is CASSELAGRYEQYF. The CDR3 DNA follows: TGCGCCAGCAGCGAACTAGCGGGTCGGTACGAGCAGTACTTC.

This clonotype appeared a few times. The rearrangement links TRBV7-9 to TRBJ2-4; unclear D gene. Germline CDR1 SEHNR, CDR2 FQNEAQ (reference sequence). The V gene lost 5 bases and the J gene lost 1 base, with 6 bases spanning the gap. The CDR3 extends over 13 amino acids. The CDR3 sequence: CASSRTAKNIQYF. The CDR3 coding sequence is TGTGCCAGCAGCCGGACGGCCAAAAACATTCAGTACTTC.

The V and J genes are TRBV25-1 and TRBJ2-7; a possible D gene is TRBD2 (6 bases). CDR1 and CDR2 from the germline V gene are MGHDK and SYGVNS. Trimming pared 5 bases from V and 0 bases from J, leaving 14 bases between. This CDR3 is built from 15 residues. This CDR3 is CASSPWREFSYEQYF. The CDR3 DNA sequence: TGTGCCAGCAGTCCCTGGAGGGAATTCTCCTACGAGCAGTACTTC.

At least ten counts were recorded for this clonotype. The V gene is TRBV20-1, the J gene TRBJ2-3, with D possibly matching TRBD2 (7 bases). The germline gives CDR1 DFQATT, CDR2 SNEGSKA (reference sequence). V lost 3 bases to trimming and J lost 4 bases, with 20 bases between them. The CDR3 spans 16 residues. In DNA form, the CDR3 reads TGCAGTGCTAGCGGGGGGCCCTCGGGAGGCGCAGATACGCAGTATTTT. Protein product: CSASGGPSGGADTQYF.

This clonotype occurred a few times. This chain uses TRBV5-1 with TRBJ1-2, with 8 bases fitting TRBD1. Looked up from germline, CDR1 is SGHRS and CDR2 is YFSETQ. Trimming took 0 bases from V and 9 from J; bases not matched to a gene: 10. The CDR3 covers 15 residues. Written as DNA, the CDR3 is TGCGCCAGCAGCTTGGCCCCCGACAGGGGAGGAAGCTACACCTTC. Its translation: CASSLAPDRGGSYTF.

Ten or more counts support this clonotype. The rearrangement links TRBV27 to TRBJ1-5, with a tentative D call TRBD1 (5 bases). The CDR3 covers 16 residues. Germline loops: CDR1 MNHEY, CDR2 SMNVEV (reference sequence). Trimming cost V 2 bases and J 2 bases, with 13 bases left between them. In nucleotides, the CDR3 is TGTGCCAGCAGTTTACGGGCAGGGATGGGCAATCAGCCCCAGCATTTT. It encodes CASSLRAGMGNQPQHF.